A single sample is the source of the 8 T cell receptor beta chains below, sequenced in a study of CD8+ T cells in alopecia areata (dated by TCRdb to the late 2010s). In the paper's terms, the time point label means: baseline before oral tofacitinib. The method was the immunoSEQ multiplex PCR assay. To provide template for TCR sequencing, every sample had RNA extracted and reverse transcribed into cDNA. Imported from immuneACCESS, the table was reduced by TCRdb to in-frame sequences with V and J called. These copies leave out some clones; in studies compared against another copy, an unresolved V gene accounts for under half, and the cause of the remainder is not known. For this sample there are roughly 250,000 clones; 65% to 70% appear just once. The leading ten clones occupy more than 0.95% of the sample. The sequenced sample was CD4+ T cells sorted from blood, obtained at week 0. Receptors were obtained from a human donor with alopecia areata.

V and J are TRBV29-1 and TRBJ1-1, with D possibly matching TRBD1 (5 bases). CDR1 SQVTM and CDR2 ANQGSEA come from the germline V gene. V lost 3 bases, J lost 1 base, and 12 bases lay in between. There are 14 residues in the CDR3. The CDR3 sequence: CSVESGRENTEAFF. In DNA, the CDR3 is TGCAGCGTTGAGTCAGGGAGGGAGAACACTGAAGCTTTCTTT.

The chain links TRBV15 to TRBJ2-1, with D hard to call. Trimming cost V 3 bases and J 8 bases, with 8 bases left between them. The CDR3 runs to 12 residues. Looked up from germline, CDR1 is LNHNV and CDR2 is YYDKDF (reference sequence). Here the CDR3 DNA reads TGTGCCACCAGCAGTACACACCATGAGCAGTTCTTC. Translated, it gives CATSSTHHEQFF. Together with reference TRBV15 and TRBJ2-1, the CDR3 gives the full variable domain: DAMVIQNPRYQVTQFGKPVTLSCSQTLNHNVMYWYQQKSSQAPKLLFHYYDKDFNNEADTPDNFQSRRPNTSFCFLDIRSPGLGDTAMYLCATSSTHHEQFFGPGTRLTVL.

This clone was picked up one time. The gene calls are TRBV27 and TRBJ2-5; D may be TRBD1 or TRBD2 (5 bases each). The V and J ends lost 1 base and 5 bases respectively, with 5 bases between them. Germline V gene data show CDR1 as MNHEY and CDR2 as SMNVEV (reference sequence). CDR3 size: 12 residues. The CDR3 region is CASSLWGETQYF. The CDR3, as DNA: TGTGCCAGCAGTTTATGGGGGGAGACCCAGTACTTC.

This chain connects TRBV5-1 to TRBJ2-3; possible D gene TRBD1, 6 bases. CDR1 is SGHRS, CDR2 YFSETQ, per germline. The CDR3 runs to 15 residues. Trimming stripped 0 bases from V and 1 base from J, with 9 bases between. CDR3 sequence reads: CASSLADSGTDTQYF. In DNA, the CDR3 is TGCGCCAGCAGCTTGGCGGACAGCGGCACAGATACGCAGTATTTT.

The CDR3 DNA sequence: TGCAGCGTGGGACAGGGGAGCACCGGGGAGCTGTTTTTT. It specifies CSVGQGSTGELFF. The chain is built from TRBV29-1 and TRBJ2-2, with 10 bases aligning to TRBD1. V lost 6 bases and J lost 4; bases outside the gene matches: 2. The germline gives CDR1 SQVTM, CDR2 ANQGSEA. CDR3 length: 13 residues.

The chain couples TRBV7-2 to TRBJ1-2; D might be TRBD1 (6 bases). Germline values: CDR1 SGHTA, CDR2 FQGNSA. The CDR3 runs 15 residues. V lost 1 base and J lost 8, with 17 bases in between. The CDR3 sequence: CASSLGPGRGRGYTF. CDR3 bases: TGTGCCAGCAGCTTAGGCCCGGGGCGGGGGCGCGGCTACACCTTC.

CDR3 protein: CASSLGTVYQPQHF. The CDR3 DNA reads TGTGCCAGTAGTCTCGGGACAGTATATCAGCCCCAGCATTTT. V and J are TRBV19 and TRBJ1-5; 7 bases agree with TRBD1. The J segment lost 5 bases and the V segment lost 5 bases, leaving 6 bases of the junction unmatched. The CDR3 consists of 14 residues. The germline CDR1 and CDR2 sequences are LNHDA and SQIVND (reference sequence).

This clone was seen a handful of times. The V and J genes are TRBV4-1 and TRBJ1-1; TRBD1 might be the D (5 bases). The length of the CDR3 is 15 residues. V was trimmed by 4 bases and J by 0 bases, leaving 12 bases between them. The germline V gene encodes CDR1 MGHRA and CDR2 YSYEKL. This CDR3 is CASSPQGGMNTEAFF. The CDR3 region has the DNA TGCGCCAGCAGCCCCCAGGGAGGGATGAACACTGAAGCTTTCTTT.